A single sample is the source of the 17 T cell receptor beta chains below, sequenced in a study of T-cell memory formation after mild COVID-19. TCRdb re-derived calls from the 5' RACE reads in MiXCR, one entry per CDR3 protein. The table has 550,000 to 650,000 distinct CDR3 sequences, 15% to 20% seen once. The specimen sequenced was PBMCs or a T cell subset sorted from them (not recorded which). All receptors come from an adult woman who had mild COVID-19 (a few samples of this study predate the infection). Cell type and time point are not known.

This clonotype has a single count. CDR3 DNA sequence: TGTGCCACCAGCAGAGAATTAGCGGGTTACAATGAGCAGTTCTTC. As protein: CATSRELAGYNEQFF. V usage is TRBV15 and J usage is TRBJ2-1; the match to TRBD2 covers 7 bases. The V segment lost 0 bases and the J segment 4 bases; nucleotides outside the gene matches: 3. This CDR3 region has 15 residues. CDR1 is LNHNV and CDR2 is YYDKDF in the germline V gene (reference sequence).

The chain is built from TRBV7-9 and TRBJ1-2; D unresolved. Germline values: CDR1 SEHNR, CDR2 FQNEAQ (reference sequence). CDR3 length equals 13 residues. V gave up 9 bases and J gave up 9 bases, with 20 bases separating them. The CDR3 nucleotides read TGTGCCAGTACTTACATCGGATCTATTAGCTACACCTTC. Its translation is CASTYIGSISYTF.

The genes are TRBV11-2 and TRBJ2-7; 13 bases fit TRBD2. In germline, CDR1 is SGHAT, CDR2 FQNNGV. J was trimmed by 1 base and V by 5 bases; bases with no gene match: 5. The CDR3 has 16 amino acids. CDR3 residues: CASSRTSGRPSYEQYF. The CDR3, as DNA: TGTGCCAGCAGCCGGACTAGCGGGAGACCTTCCTACGAGCAGTACTTC.

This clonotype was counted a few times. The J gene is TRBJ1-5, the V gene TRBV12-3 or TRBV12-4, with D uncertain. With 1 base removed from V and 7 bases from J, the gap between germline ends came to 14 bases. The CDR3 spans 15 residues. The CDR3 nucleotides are TGTGCCAGCAGTTTAGGGAGACCGGGCCACCAGCCCCAGCATTTT. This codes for CASSLGRPGHQPQHF.

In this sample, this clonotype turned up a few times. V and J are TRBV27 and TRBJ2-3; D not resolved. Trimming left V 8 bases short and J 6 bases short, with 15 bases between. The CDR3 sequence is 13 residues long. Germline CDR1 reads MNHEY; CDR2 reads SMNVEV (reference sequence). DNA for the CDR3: TGTGCCAGCTCACTCAACGCCGCCGATACGCAGTATTTT. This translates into CASSLNAADTQYF.

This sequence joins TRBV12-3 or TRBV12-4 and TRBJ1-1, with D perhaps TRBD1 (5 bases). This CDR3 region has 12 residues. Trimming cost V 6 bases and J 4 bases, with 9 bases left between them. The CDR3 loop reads CASRVDSTEAFF. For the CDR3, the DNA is TGTGCCAGCAGAGTTGACAGCACTGAAGCTTTCTTT.

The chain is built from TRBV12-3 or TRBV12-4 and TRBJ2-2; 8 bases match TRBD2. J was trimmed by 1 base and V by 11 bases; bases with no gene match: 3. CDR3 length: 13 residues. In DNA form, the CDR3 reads TGTGCCGACAGCGGGGGGAACACCGGGGAGCTGTTTTTT. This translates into CADSGGNTGELFF.

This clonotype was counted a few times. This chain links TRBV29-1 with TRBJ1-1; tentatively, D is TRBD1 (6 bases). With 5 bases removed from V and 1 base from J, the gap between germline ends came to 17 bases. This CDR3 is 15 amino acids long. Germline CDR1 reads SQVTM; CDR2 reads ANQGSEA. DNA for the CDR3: TGCAGCGTTTCCAGTTGGGGGGCCGGGAACACTGAAGCTTTCTTT. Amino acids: CSVSSWGAGNTEAFF.

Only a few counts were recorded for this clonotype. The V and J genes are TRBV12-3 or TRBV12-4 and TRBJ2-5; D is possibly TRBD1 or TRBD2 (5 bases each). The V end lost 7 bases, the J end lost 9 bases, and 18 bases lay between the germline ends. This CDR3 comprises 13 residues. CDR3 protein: CASKVATRGAQYF. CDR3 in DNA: TGTGCCAGCAAGGTGGCCACTCGAGGGGCCCAGTACTTC.

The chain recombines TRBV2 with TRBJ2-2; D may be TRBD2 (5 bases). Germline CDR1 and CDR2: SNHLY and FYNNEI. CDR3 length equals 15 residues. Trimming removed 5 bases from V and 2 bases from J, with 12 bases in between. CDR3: CASSQYTGNTGELFF. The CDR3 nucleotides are TGTGCCAGCAGTCAGTACACGGGAAACACCGGGGAGCTGTTTTTT.

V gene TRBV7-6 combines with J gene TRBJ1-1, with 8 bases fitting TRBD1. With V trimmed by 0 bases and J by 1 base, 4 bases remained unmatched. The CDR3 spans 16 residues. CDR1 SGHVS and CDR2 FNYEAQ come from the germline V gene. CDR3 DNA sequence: TGTGCCAGCAGCTTAGCGGGGACAGGACGGAACACTGAAGCTTTCTTT. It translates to CASSLAGTGRNTEAFF. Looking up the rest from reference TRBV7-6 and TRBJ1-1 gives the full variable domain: GAGVSQSPRYKVTKRGQDVALRCDPISGHVSLYWYRQALGQGPEFLTYFNYEAQQDKSGLPNDRFSAERPEGSISTLTIQRTEQRDSAMYRCASSLAGTGRNTEAFFGQGTRLTVV.

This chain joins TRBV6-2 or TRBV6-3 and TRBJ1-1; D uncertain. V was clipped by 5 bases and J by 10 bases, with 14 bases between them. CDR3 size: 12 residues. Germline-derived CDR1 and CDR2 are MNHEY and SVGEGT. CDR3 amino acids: CASSPANSRAFF. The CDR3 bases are TGTGCCAGCAGTCCTGCCAATAGCCGAGCTTTCTTT.

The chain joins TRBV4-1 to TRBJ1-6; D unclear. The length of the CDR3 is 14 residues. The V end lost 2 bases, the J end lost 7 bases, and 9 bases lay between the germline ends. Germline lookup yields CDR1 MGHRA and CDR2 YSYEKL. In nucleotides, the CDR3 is TGCGCCAGCAGCCAACTCCCCATCAATTCACCCCTCCACTTT. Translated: CASSQLPINSPLHF.

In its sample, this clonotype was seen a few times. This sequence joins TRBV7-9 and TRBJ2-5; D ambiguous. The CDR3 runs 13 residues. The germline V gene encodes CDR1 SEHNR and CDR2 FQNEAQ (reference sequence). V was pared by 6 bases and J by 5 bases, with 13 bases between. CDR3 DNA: TGTGCCAGCAGTGGAGCGTCACGGGAGACCCAGTACTTC. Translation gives CASSGASRETQYF.

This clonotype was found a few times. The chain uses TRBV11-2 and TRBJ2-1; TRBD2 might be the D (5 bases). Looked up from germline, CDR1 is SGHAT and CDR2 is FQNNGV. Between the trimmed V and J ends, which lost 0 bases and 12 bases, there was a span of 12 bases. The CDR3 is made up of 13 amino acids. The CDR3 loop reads CASSLDISGGQFF. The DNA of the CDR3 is TGTGCCAGCAGCTTAGATATTAGTGGAGGGCAGTTCTTC.

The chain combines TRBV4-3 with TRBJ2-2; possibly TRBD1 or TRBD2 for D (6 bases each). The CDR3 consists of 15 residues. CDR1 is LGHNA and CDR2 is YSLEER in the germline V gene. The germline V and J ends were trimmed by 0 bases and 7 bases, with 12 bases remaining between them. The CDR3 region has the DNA TGCGCCAGCAGCCAAGACGGGGGCGGTTACGGGGAGCTGTTTTTT. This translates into CASSQDGGGYGELFF.

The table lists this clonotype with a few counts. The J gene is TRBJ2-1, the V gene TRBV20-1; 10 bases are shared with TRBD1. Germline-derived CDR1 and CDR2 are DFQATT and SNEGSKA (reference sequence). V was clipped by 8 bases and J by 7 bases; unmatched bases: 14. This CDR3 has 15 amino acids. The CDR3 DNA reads TGCAGTATCTTAGCCCGGGACAGGGGCATGAATGAGCAGTTCTTC. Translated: CSILARDRGMNEQFF.